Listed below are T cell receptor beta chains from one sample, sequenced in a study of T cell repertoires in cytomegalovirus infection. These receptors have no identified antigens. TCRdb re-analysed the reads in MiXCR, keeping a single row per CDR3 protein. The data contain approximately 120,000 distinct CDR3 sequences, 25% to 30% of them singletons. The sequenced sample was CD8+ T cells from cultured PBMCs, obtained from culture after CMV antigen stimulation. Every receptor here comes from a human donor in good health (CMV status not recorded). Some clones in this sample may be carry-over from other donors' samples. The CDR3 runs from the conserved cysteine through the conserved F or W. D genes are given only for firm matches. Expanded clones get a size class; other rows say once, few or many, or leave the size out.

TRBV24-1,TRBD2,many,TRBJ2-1,CATGRGGVFEQFF,TGTGCCACCGGGCGCGGGGGGGTTTTTGAGCAGTTCTTC
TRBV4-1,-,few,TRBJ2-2,CASSQGRAANTGELFF,TGCGCCAGCAGCCAAGGCAGGGCCGCGAACACCGGGGAGCTGTTTTTT
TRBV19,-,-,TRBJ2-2,CASRSGLWELFF,TGTGCCAGTCGTAGCGGTCTATGGGAGCTGTTTTTT
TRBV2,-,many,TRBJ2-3,CASSDPVLDSTDTQYF,TGTGCCAGCAGTGATCCCGTCTTGGATAGCACAGATACGCAGTATTTT
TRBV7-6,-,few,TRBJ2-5,CASSWALQETQYF,TGTGCCAGCAGCTGGGCCCTCCAAGAGACCCAGTACTTC
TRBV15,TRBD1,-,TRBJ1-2,CATSRDLTGGGYGYTF,TGTGCCACCAGCAGAGACTTGACAGGGGGAGGGTATGGCTACACCTTC
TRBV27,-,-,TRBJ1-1,CASSPGYDGTEAFF,TGTGCCAGCAGTCCAGGCTACGATGGGACTGAAGCTTTCTTT
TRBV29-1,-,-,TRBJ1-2,CSVEMGQGTYGYTF,TGCAGCGTTGAAATGGGCCAGGGGACCTATGGCTACACCTTC
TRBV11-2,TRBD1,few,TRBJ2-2,CASSLELQGELGELFF,TGTGCCAGCAGCTTAGAACTGCAGGGGGAACTCGGGGAGCTGTTTTTT
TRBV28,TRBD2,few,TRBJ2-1,CASSYTLAGGYNEQFF,TGTGCCAGCAGTTATACCCTAGCGGGGGGTTACAATGAGCAGTTCTTC
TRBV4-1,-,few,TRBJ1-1,CASSQAAGTLNTEAFF,TGCGCCAGCAGCCAAGCCGCCGGGACACTGAACACTGAAGCTTTCTTT
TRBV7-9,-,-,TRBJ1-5,CASSHTGQPQHF,TGTGCCAGCAGCCATACAGGACAGCCCCAGCATTTT
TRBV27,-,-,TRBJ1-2,CASSFSGAVGYTF,TGTGCCAGCAGTTTTTCAGGGGCGGTCGGCTACACCTTC
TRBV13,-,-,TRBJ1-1,CASRPRGATEAFF,TGTGCCAGCAGGCCCCGGGGGGCCACTGAAGCTTTCTTT
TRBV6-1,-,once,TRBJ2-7,CASSEAWGANYEQYF,TGTGCCAGCAGTGAAGCTTGGGGGGCAAACTACGAGCAGTACTTC
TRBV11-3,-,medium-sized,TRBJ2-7,CASSVGASYEQYF,TGTGCCAGCAGTGTGGGAGCCTCCTACGAGCAGTACTTC
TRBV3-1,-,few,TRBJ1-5,CASSFRGSNQPQHF,TGTGCCAGCAGCTTCCGGGGTAGCAATCAGCCCCAGCATTTT
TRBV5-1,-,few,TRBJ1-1,CASSLEGSLNTEAFF,TGCGCCAGCAGCTTGGAGGGCTCCTTGAACACTGAAGCTTTCTTT
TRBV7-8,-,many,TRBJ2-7,CASRERASLYEQYF,TGTGCCAGCAGGGAACGCGCCTCTCTCTACGAGCAGTACTTC
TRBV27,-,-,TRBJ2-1,CASTGGDSYNEQFF,TGTGCCAGCACCGGGGGAGACTCCTACAATGAGCAGTTCTTC
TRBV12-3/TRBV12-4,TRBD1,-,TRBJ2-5,CASSFAAGTGPETQYF,TGTGCCAGCAGTTTCGCGGCCGGGACAGGGCCGGAGACCCAGTACTTC
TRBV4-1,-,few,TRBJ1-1,CASSQPGTPGAFF,TGCGCCAGCAGCCAACCTGGGACCCCTGGAGCTTTCTTT
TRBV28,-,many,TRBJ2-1,CASRLRPGISNEQFF,TGTGCCAGCAGACTTAGGCCAGGGATTTCCAATGAGCAGTTCTTC
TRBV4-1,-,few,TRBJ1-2,CASSPVVGNYGYTF,TGCGCCAGCAGCCCTGTTGTGGGGAACTATGGCTACACCTTC
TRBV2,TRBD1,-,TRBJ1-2,CASSGRDQGARSGYTF,TGTGCCAGCAGTGGAAGGGATCAGGGGGCGCGGAGTGGCTACACCTTC
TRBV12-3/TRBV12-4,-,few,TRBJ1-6,CAVIGGEDNSPLHF,TGTGCCGTGATTGGGGGGGAAGATAATTCACCCCTCCACTTT
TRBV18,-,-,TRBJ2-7,CASSPPSGLSYEQYF,TGTGCCAGCTCACCACCTTCAGGACTCTCCTACGAGCAGTACTTC
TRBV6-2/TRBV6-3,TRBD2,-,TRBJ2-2,CASRGGAQPDLNTGELFF,TGTGCCAGCCGGGGAGGGGCCCAACCTGATTTGAACACCGGGGAGCTGTTTTTT
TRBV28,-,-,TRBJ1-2,CASSFRVNYGYTF,TGTGCCAGCAGTTTCCGGGTTAACTATGGCTACACCTTC
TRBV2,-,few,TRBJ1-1,CASSEGQGTEAFF,TGTGCCAGCAGTGAAGGTCAGGGCACTGAAGCTTTCTTT
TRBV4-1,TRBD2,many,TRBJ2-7,CASSFSSGGNYEQYF,TGCGCCAGCAGCTTCTCTAGCGGGGGAAACTACGAGCAGTACTTC
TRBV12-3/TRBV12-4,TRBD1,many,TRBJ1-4,CASGRLGQGFTNEKLFF,TGTGCCAGCGGTCGACTGGGACAGGGCTTTACTAATGAAAAACTGTTTTTT
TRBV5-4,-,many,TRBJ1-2,CASSFYLTPSYGYTF,TGTGCCAGCAGCTTTTATTTGACCCCCAGCTATGGCTACACCTTC
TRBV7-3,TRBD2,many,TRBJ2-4,CASSLRGGGAKNIQYF,TGTGCCAGCAGCTTGAGGGGCGGGGGGGCCAAAAACATTCAGTACTTC
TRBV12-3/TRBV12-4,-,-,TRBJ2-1,CASSLVYGEQFF,TGTGCCAGCAGTTTAGTGTATGGTGAGCAGTTCTTC
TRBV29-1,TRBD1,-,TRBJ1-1,CSVGDRLPPMNTEAFF,TGCAGCGTCGGGGACAGGCTCCCTCCTATGAACACTGAAGCTTTCTTT
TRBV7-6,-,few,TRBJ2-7,CASSLYGEDEQYF,TGTGCCAGCAGCTTATACGGGGAGGACGAGCAGTACTTC
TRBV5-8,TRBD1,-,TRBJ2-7,CASSLGQGSREQYF,TGTGCCAGCAGCTTGGGACAGGGGTCCCGAGAGCAGTACTTC
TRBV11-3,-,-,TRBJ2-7,CASSPRDTQGEQYF,TGTGCCAGCAGCCCCCGGGACACCCAAGGCGAGCAGTACTTC
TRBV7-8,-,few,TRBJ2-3,CASSLVRDTQYF,TGTGCCAGCAGCTTAGTCCGTGATACGCAGTATTTT
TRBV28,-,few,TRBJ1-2,CASSLTTGDGYTF,TGTGCCAGCAGTCTCACGACAGGAGATGGCTACACCTTC
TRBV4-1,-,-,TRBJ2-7,CASSLSPAYEQYF,TGCGCCAGCAGCCTCTCCCCGGCCTACGAGCAGTACTTC
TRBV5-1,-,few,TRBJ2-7,CASSLAGLGEQYF,TGCGCCAGCAGCTTGGCAGGATTGGGCGAGCAGTACTTC
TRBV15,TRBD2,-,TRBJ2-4,CATSRDPGGAANIQYF,TGTGCCACCAGCAGAGACCCCGGGGGGGCCGCAAACATTCAGTACTTC
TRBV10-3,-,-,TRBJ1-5,CAISDAFQGHQPQHF,TGTGCCATCAGTGATGCGTTTCAGGGCCATCAGCCCCAGCATTTT
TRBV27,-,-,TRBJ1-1,CASSLGSPMNTEPFF,TGTGCCAGCAGTTTAGGCAGCCCTATGAACACTGAACCTTTCTTT
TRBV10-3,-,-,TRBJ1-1,CASARGNTEAFF,TGTGCCAGCGCCAGGGGGAACACTGAAGCTTTCTTT
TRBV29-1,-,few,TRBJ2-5,CSVDVRAWQETQYF,TGCAGCGTTGACGTTAGGGCTTGGCAAGAGACCCAGTACTTC
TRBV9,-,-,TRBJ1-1,CASSAYPGEKTEAFF,TGTGCCAGCAGCGCCTACCCCGGAGAGAAAACTGAAGCTTTCTTT
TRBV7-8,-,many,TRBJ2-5,CASSLWSNQETQYF,TGTGCCAGCAGCTTATGGTCTAACCAAGAGACCCAGTACTTC
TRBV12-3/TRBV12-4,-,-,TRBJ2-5,CASGASEFSWTQYF,TGTGCCAGCGGGGCTAGCGAATTCTCTTGGACCCAGTACTTC
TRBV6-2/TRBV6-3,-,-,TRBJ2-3,CASSYWAADTQYF,TGTGCCAGCAGTTACTGGGCCGCAGATACGCAGTATTTT
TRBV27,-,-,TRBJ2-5,CASSLAAEETQYF,TGTGCCAGCAGTTTGGCAGCGGAAGAGACCCAGTACTTC
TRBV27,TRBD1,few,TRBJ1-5,CASWDRNQPQHF,TGTGCCTCTTGGGACAGAAATCAGCCCCAGCATTTT
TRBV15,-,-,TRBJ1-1,CATSTDSLNTEAFF,TGTGCCACCAGCACGGACAGTTTGAACACTGAAGCTTTCTTT
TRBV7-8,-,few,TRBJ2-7,CASSSPSASSYEQYF,TGTGCCAGCAGCTCCCCTAGCGCGAGCTCCTACGAGCAGTACTTC
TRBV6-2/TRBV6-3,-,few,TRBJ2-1,CATALGGNNEQFF,TGTGCCACCGCACTCGGGGGAAACAATGAGCAGTTCTTC
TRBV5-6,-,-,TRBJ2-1,CASSLGGGPNEQFF,TGTGCCAGCAGCTTGGGGGGGGGCCCCAATGAGCAGTTCTTC
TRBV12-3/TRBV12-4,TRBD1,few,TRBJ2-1,CASSPGTEPNEQFF,TGTGCCAGCAGTCCCGGGACAGAACCCAATGAGCAGTTCTTC
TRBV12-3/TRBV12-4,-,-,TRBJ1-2,CASSFGQYGYTF,TGTGCCAGCAGTTTCGGACAGTATGGCTACACCTTC